The 23 T cell receptor beta chains presented below share a single source sample, sequenced in a study of T cell changes during pregnancy in multiple sclerosis (dated by TCRdb to the late 2010s). The method behind the library was the immunoSEQ multiplex PCR assay. In its TCRdb copy, this immuneACCESS table keeps in-frame sequences only and misses some clones. Where compared with another copy, unresolved V genes explain less than half of these, and the others have no known cause. The sample yields 78,000 or so clones; 92% were counted once. The leading ten clones occupy 2% to 3% of the sample. The source was peripheral blood, collected before pregnancy. The receptors were sampled from a female donor with multiple sclerosis, enrolled in a pregnancy study.

The CDR3 sequence: CASSPAGTPSRYF. In DNA form, the CDR3 reads TGTGCCAGCAGCCCCGCCGGGACACCATCCCGGTACTTC. The chain has TRBV5-4 and TRBJ2-7; tentative D call: TRBD1 (6 bases). V dropped 4 bases and J dropped 12 bases, with 20 bases sitting between them. Looked up from germline, CDR1 is SGHNT and CDR2 is YYREEE (reference sequence). The CDR3 spans 13 residues.

In DNA, the CDR3 is TGTGCCAGCAGCCCTGGACCGGGAGGTCAGCCCCAGCATTTT. Its protein is CASSPGPGGQPQHF. The V call is TRBV5-6, the J call TRBJ1-5; no clear D. The V end was cut by 4 bases, the J end by 6 bases, with 14 bases between. The CDR3 consists of 14 residues. Germline lookup yields CDR1 SGHDT and CDR2 YYEEEE.

V usage is TRBV15 and J usage is TRBJ1-5, with TRBD1 identical over 7 bases. This CDR3 has 16 residues. Looked up from germline, CDR1 is LNHNV and CDR2 is YYDKDF (reference sequence). The V and J ends lost 3 bases and 0 bases, in that order; junction bases with no gene match: 5. The CDR3 nucleotides read TGTGCCACCAGCAGGGGGGGACAGTATAGCAATCAGCCCCAGCATTTT. This gives the protein CATSRGGQYSNQPQHF.

The CDR3 loop is CASSSLWTSEGETQYF. The CDR3 nucleotides read TGTGCCAGCAGCTCCTTATGGACTAGCGAGGGAGAGACCCAGTACTTC. The V gene is TRBV11-2, the J gene TRBJ2-5; 9 nucleotides agree with TRBD2. CDR3 length equals 16 residues. Looked up from germline, CDR1 is SGHAT and CDR2 is FQNNGV. J lost 4 bases, V lost 4 bases, and 10 bases had no gene match.

The rearrangement links TRBV5-4 to TRBJ2-1; 11 bases fit TRBD1. The CDR3 covers 15 residues. Germline values: CDR1 SGHNT, CDR2 YYREEE (reference sequence). V lost 4 bases and J lost 4; bases outside the gene matches: 4. CDR3 bases: TGTGCCAGCAGCCAGGGACAGGGGGTGTACAATGAGCAGTTCTTC. Translation gives CASSQGQGVYNEQFF.

V gene TRBV9 combines with J gene TRBJ1-2; tentatively, D is TRBD1 (6 bases). The CDR3 is made up of 15 amino acids. CDR1 is SGDLS and CDR2 is YYNGEE in the germline V gene. V was clipped by 3 bases and J by 5 bases, with 17 bases between them. The CDR3 DNA sequence: TGTGCCAGCAGCGCCCGACGTGGGGGCGAATATGGCTACACCTTC. As protein: CASSARRGGEYGYTF.

This sequence joins TRBV11-2 and TRBJ1-5; 7 bases agree with TRBD1. This CDR3 region has 15 residues. Trimming at V came to 5 bases and at J to 0 bases, leaving 4 bases not matched to a gene. Germline CDR1 reads SGHAT; CDR2 reads FQNNGV. The CDR3 spells CASSEQGFSNQPQHF. As DNA, the CDR3 is TGTGCCAGCAGCGAACAGGGGTTTAGCAATCAGCCCCAGCATTTT. The full variable domain, completed using reference TRBV11-2 and TRBJ1-5, is EAGVAQSPRYKIIEKRQSVAFWCNPISGHATLYWYQQILGQGPKLLIQFQNNGVVDDSQLPKDRFSAERLKGVDSTLKIQPAKLEDSAVYLCASSEQGFSNQPQHFGDGTRLSIL.

The chain links TRBV25-1 to TRBJ2-1; weak D call: TRBD1 (6 bases). Trimming pared 2 bases from V and 0 bases from J, leaving 14 bases between. The CDR3 has 17 amino acids. Germline V gives CDR1 MGHDK, CDR2 SYGVNS. CDR3 coding DNA: TGTGCCAGCAGTGAACCCGGGGACACACTCTCCTACAATGAGCAGTTCTTC. Its protein product is CASSEPGDTLSYNEQFF.

The chain uses TRBV19 and TRBJ2-7; 8 bases line up with TRBD1. The CDR3 runs 14 residues. V lost 4 bases and J lost 1; bases outside the gene matches: 3. Germline lookup yields CDR1 LNHDA and CDR2 SQIVND (reference sequence). DNA for the CDR3: TGTGCCAGTAGTAGCGGGACAGGATCCTACGAGCAGTACTTC. Translated, it gives CASSSGTGSYEQYF.

The chain joins TRBV29-1 to TRBJ2-1; the D gene is possibly TRBD2 (5 bases). CDR3 size: 13 residues. Per germline, CDR1 SQVTM and CDR2 ANQGSEA. The V and J ends lost 8 bases and 0 bases respectively, with 11 bases between them. This chain's CDR3 is CSLEGGSYNEQFF. CDR3 DNA: TGCAGCCTAGAGGGTGGCTCCTACAATGAGCAGTTCTTC.

The chain uses TRBV6-6 and TRBJ2-7; the D is unclear. Per the germline V gene, CDR1 is MNHNY and CDR2 is SVGAGI (reference sequence). Trimming removed 8 bases from V and 0 bases from J, with 5 bases in between. This CDR3 has 11 amino acids. The CDR3 reads CASFSSYEQYF. In DNA form, the CDR3 reads TGTGCCAGCTTCTCCTCCTACGAGCAGTACTTC.

This sequence joins TRBV7-2 and TRBJ1-1; 7 nucleotides match TRBD1. This CDR3 is built from 15 residues. The germline V gene encodes CDR1 SGHTA and CDR2 FQGNSA. The V and J ends lost 5 bases and 0 bases, in that order; junction bases with no gene match: 6. The DNA for the CDR3 is TGTGCCAGCAGCAAGTACAGGGGAATGAACACTGAAGCTTTCTTT. This sequence encodes CASSKYRGMNTEAFF. The entire variable domain, with the rest obtained from reference TRBV7-2 and TRBJ1-1, is as follows: GAGVSQSPSNKVTEKGKDVELRCDPISGHTALYWYRQSLGQGLEFLIYFQGNSAPDKSGLPSDRFSAERTGGSVSTLTIQRTQQEDSAVYLCASSKYRGMNTEAFFGQGTRLTVV.

This clone was observed a single time. The V gene is TRBV28, the J gene TRBJ2-5; TRBD2 matches 10 bases. The J segment lost 4 bases and the V segment lost 2 bases, leaving 13 bases of the junction unmatched. The CDR3 is 18 residues long. CDR1 and CDR2 from the germline V gene are MDHEN and SYDVKM. CDR3 DNA sequence: TGTGCCAGCAGTTTAGCATCTCTATTAGCGGGAGGACTAGAGACCCAGTACTTC. Translating gives CASSLASLLAGGLETQYF. Supplemented by reference TRBV28 and TRBJ2-5, the full variable domain reads DVKVTQSSRYLVKRTGEKVFLECVQDMDHENMFWYRQDPGLGLRLIYFSYDVKMKEKGDIPEGYSVSREKKERFSLILESASTNQTSMYLCASSLASLLAGGLETQYFGPGTRLLVL.

This chain uses TRBV27 with TRBJ1-1; D possibly corresponds to TRBD1 (6 bases). Germline-derived CDR1 and CDR2 are MNHEY and SMNVEV (reference sequence). The CDR3 sequence is 14 residues long. V was pared by 6 bases and J by 3 bases, with 14 bases between. The CDR3, as DNA: TGTGCCAGCAGATCTCCGGGACACTACACTGAAGCTTTCTTT. Encoded protein: CASRSPGHYTEAFF.

The chain joins TRBV5-6 to TRBJ1-2, with a weak D call TRBD1 (6 bases). Per germline, CDR1 SGHDT and CDR2 YYEEEE. Trimming left V 5 bases short and J 2 bases short, with 13 bases between. The CDR3 has 14 residues. The CDR3 sequence is CASRLLDSNYGYTF. DNA of the CDR3: TGTGCCAGCAGATTATTGGACAGCAACTATGGCTACACCTTC.

The V gene is TRBV9, the J gene TRBJ2-7, with TRBD1 matching 9 bases. The CDR3 runs 15 residues. The J segment lost 2 bases and the V segment lost 0 bases, leaving 3 bases of the junction unmatched. Germline assignment: CDR1 SGDLS and CDR2 YYNGEE. Written as DNA, the CDR3 is TGTGCCAGCAGCGTAGAGACAGGGGGAGCCTACGAGCAGTACTTC. Translation gives CASSVETGGAYEQYF.

The rearrangement uses TRBV20-1 and TRBJ2-3, with D possibly being TRBD2 (6 bases). Trimming left V 5 bases short and J 5 bases short, with 8 bases between. CDR1 and CDR2 (germline): DFQATT, SNEGSKA (reference sequence). This CDR3 comprises 11 residues. The CDR3 coding sequence is TGCAGTGCTGGAGCGGGAGATACGCAGTATTTT. Its protein is CSAGAGDTQYF.

The rearrangement joins TRBV19 to TRBJ2-7; D is undetermined. Trimming took off 3 bases at V and 1 base at J, with 7 bases between the two ends. This CDR3 region has 13 residues. The germline gives CDR1 LNHDA, CDR2 SQIVND (reference sequence). The CDR3 loop is CASSMTPSYEQYF. For the CDR3, the DNA is TGTGCCAGTAGTATGACACCTTCCTACGAGCAGTACTTC.

In DNA, the CDR3 is TGTGCCAGTAGCTCAGGGCCCGAGTCGGACATTCAGTACTTC. Encoded protein: CASSSGPESDIQYF. V is TRBV19 and J is TRBJ2-4; weak D call: TRBD1 (5 bases). This CDR3 contains 14 residues. The V end was cut by 6 bases, the J end by 8 bases, with 17 bases between. The germline V gene has CDR1 LNHDA and CDR2 SQIVND (reference sequence).

The chain joins TRBV7-9 to TRBJ2-5, with 9 bases fitting TRBD1. Germline V gives CDR1 SEHNR, CDR2 FQNEAQ (reference sequence). The CDR3 extends over 16 amino acids. The J segment lost 1 base and the V segment lost 3 bases, leaving 6 bases of the junction unmatched. This CDR3 reads CASSLGDRVVQETQYF. CDR3 in DNA: TGTGCCAGCAGCTTGGGGGACAGGGTGGTCCAAGAGACCCAGTACTTC.

The chain is built from TRBV19 and TRBJ1-3; no definite D call. The germline V gene has CDR1 LNHDA and CDR2 SQIVND (reference sequence). This CDR3 contains 14 residues. Trimming removed 6 bases from V and 5 bases from J, with 14 bases in between. DNA for the CDR3: TGTGCCAGTAGCGCGGCCGCCGGGAGAAACACCATATATTTT. Its translation is CASSAAAGRNTIYF.

This chain joins TRBV4-3 and TRBJ2-2; D might be TRBD2 (5 bases). The CDR3 covers 13 residues. Trimming removed 0 bases from V and 8 bases from J, with 7 bases in between. The germline CDR1 and CDR2 sequences are LGHNA and YSLEER. The CDR3, as DNA: TGCGCCAGCAGCCAAGATAGCGAGGGGGAGCTGTTTTTT. The encoded protein is CASSQDSEGELFF.

The gene calls are TRBV19 and TRBJ1-1, with a weak D call TRBD1 (6 bases). The germline V gene has CDR1 LNHDA and CDR2 SQIVND (reference sequence). The CDR3 totals 16 residues. V shed 5 bases and J shed 1 base, with 17 bases lying between them. This CDR3 is CASSASQGGENTEAFF. CDR3 nucleotide sequence: TGTGCCAGTAGTGCATCACAGGGAGGGGAGAACACTGAAGCTTTCTTT.